Following are 23 T cell receptor beta chains from one sample sequenced in a study of blood T cell repertoires in COVID-19. Only in-frame clones appear in the TCRdb table, and some are missing; sequencing was by immunoSEQ multiplex PCR. The table has some 140,000 clones, roughly 86% seen once. What was sequenced was peripheral blood. The source of these receptors is a woman in her fifties or sixties who had recovered from COVID-19.

J is TRBJ1-2 and V is TRBV7-8; TRBD1 might be the D (6 bases). The CDR3 is 15 residues long. Between the trimmed V and J ends, which lost 5 bases and 6 bases, there was a span of 19 bases. The V gene's germline CDR1 is SGHVS and CDR2 FQNEAQ. CDR3 residues: CASSQRPDSVHGYTF. CDR3 coding DNA: TGTGCCAGCAGCCAAAGACCGGACAGCGTCCATGGCTACACCTTC.

The chain employs TRBV9 and TRBJ2-3; tentative D call: TRBD2 (6 bases). Germline V CDR1 and CDR2: SGDLS, YYNGEE. Deletions cut 4 bases from V and 4 bases from J, with 13 bases between. The CDR3 totals 14 residues. CDR3 DNA sequence: TGTGCCAGCAGCCCACGGGAGAGGTCAGATACGCAGTATTTT. Translation: CASSPRERSDTQYF.

The CDR3 DNA follows: TGTGCCAGCAGTGAAGTCCCGGCCGCGGGGTACGAGCAGTACTTC. It encodes CASSEVPAAGYEQYF. The chain carries TRBV6-1 and TRBJ2-7; perhaps TRBD2 as D (6 bases). CDR1 is MNHNS, CDR2 SASEGT, per germline. The CDR3 spans 15 residues. Trimming took 1 base from V and 4 from J, leaving 14 bases between them.

As DNA, the CDR3 is TGTGCCTATAAATTCGGGGGTCGGCTAAATTCACCCCTCCACTTT. Translated: CAYKFGGRLNSPLHF. This chain joins TRBV30 and TRBJ1-6; a weak D match, TRBD1 (5 bases). The CDR3 has 15 residues. Trimming left V 7 bases short and J 7 bases short, with 20 bases between. Germline CDR1 GTSNPN, CDR2 SVGIG (reference sequence).

This clone was recorded many times. The chain couples TRBV23-1 to TRBJ1-2, with 8 bases that match TRBD1. TRBV23-1 belongs to the ORF category, with a function that is uncertain. This CDR3 spans 23 amino acids. The V and J ends lost 0 bases and 0 bases, in that order; junction bases with no gene match: 24. CDR3: CASSQSLFSSAGDRGRANYGYTF. Here the CDR3 DNA reads TGCGCCAGCAGTCAATCTCTATTTTCGTCGGCCGGAGACAGGGGACGGGCTAACTATGGCTACACCTTC.

J is TRBJ2-3 and V is TRBV13; D is uncertain. The germline CDR1 and CDR2 sequences are PRHDT and FYEKMQ (reference sequence). Trimming removed 3 bases from V and 5 bases from J, with 6 bases in between. This CDR3 has 12 residues. The CDR3 protein is CASSFLRDTQYF. CDR3 bases: TGTGCCAGCAGCTTCCTAAGAGATACGCAGTATTTT.

The rearrangement links TRBV30 to TRBJ2-7; the D gene is possibly TRBD2 (6 bases). The CDR3 is 14 residues long. Germline loops: CDR1 GTSNPN, CDR2 SVGIG (reference sequence). V shed 2 bases and J shed 3 bases, with 14 bases lying between them. The CDR3 sequence is CAWSYGGRSYEQYF. CDR3 coding DNA: TGTGCCTGGAGTTATGGGGGGAGAAGCTACGAGCAGTACTTC.

The chain couples TRBV2 to TRBJ2-5; TRBD2 is a possible D gene (6 bases). Germline V gene lookup returns CDR1 SNHLY and CDR2 FYNNEI. The V and J ends lost 8 bases and 4 bases respectively, with 11 bases between them. The CDR3 loop spans 12 amino acids. CDR3 in amino acids: CASGDLRETQYF. For the CDR3, the DNA is TGTGCCAGCGGGGACTTGAGAGAGACCCAGTACTTC.

The chain links TRBV4-1 to TRBJ2-1; possible D gene TRBD2, 6 bases. Germline V CDR1 and CDR2: MGHRA, YSYEKL. The V end lost 6 bases, the J end lost 5 bases, and 17 bases lay between the germline ends. This CDR3 region has 15 residues. DNA of the CDR3: TGCGCCAGCAGGGATACGACTAGGATAAACAATGAGCAGTTCTTC. Translation gives CASRDTTRINNEQFF.

This clone showed up just a few times. The rearrangement uses TRBV27 and TRBJ1-5; D is unclear. Germline loops: CDR1 MNHEY, CDR2 SMNVEV (reference sequence). The CDR3 spans 14 residues. V shed 6 bases and J shed 2 bases, with 11 bases lying between them. The CDR3 region is CASSTYGGNQPQHF. DNA of the CDR3: TGTGCCAGCAGCACTTACGGGGGCAATCAGCCCCAGCATTTT.

The chain couples TRBV5-1 to TRBJ1-6, with D perhaps TRBD1 (6 bases). The CDR3 totals 15 residues. V was shortened by 1 base and J by 6 bases, with 11 bases between the two germline ends. Per germline, CDR1 SGHRS and CDR2 YFSETQ. The CDR3 sequence: CASSLIQGPNSPLHF. The CDR3 DNA reads as TGCGCCAGCAGCTTGATACAGGGTCCTAATTCACCCCTCCACTTT. Using reference TRBV5-1 and TRBJ1-6 for the parts outside the CDR3, the full variable domain is KAGVTQTPRYLIKTRGQQVTLSCSPISGHRSVSWYQQTPGQGLQFLFEYFSETQRNKGNFPGRFSGRQFSNSRSEMNVSTLELGDSALYLCASSLIQGPNSPLHFGNGTRLTVT.

The chain carries TRBV19 and TRBJ1-2; D is uncertain. The CDR3 covers 15 residues. Trimming cost V 2 bases and J 4 bases, with 14 bases left between them. The V gene's germline CDR1 is LNHDA and CDR2 SQIVND (reference sequence). In DNA, the CDR3 is TGTGCCAGTAGTATATTGGGGAGGGAAGGCTATGGCTACACCTTC. Translated: CASSILGREGYGYTF. Using reference TRBV19 and TRBJ1-2 for the parts outside the CDR3, the full variable domain is DGGITQSPKYLFRKEGQNVTLSCEQNLNHDAMYWYRQDPGQGLRLIYYSQIVNDFQKGDIAEGYSVSREKKESFPLTVTSAQKNPTAFYLCASSILGREGYGYTFGSGTRLTVV.

This rearrangement joins TRBV6-5 to TRBJ2-2; 7 nucleotides agree with TRBD2. This CDR3 contains 14 residues. Germline V gene sequence: CDR1 MNHEY, CDR2 SVGAGI. V lost 8 bases to trimming and J lost 2 bases; unmatched junction nucleotides: 5. CDR3 nucleotides: TGTGCCAGCCGGACTAGTCCAAACACCGGGGAGCTGTTTTTT. It specifies CASRTSPNTGELFF.

V gene TRBV6-5 combines with J gene TRBJ1-1; D call uncertain. The CDR3 has 15 residues. Germline loops: CDR1 MNHEY, CDR2 SVGAGI. V lost 6 bases and J lost 1, with 15 bases in between. The CDR3: CASSSHSSGNTEAFF. The CDR3 nucleotides are TGTGCCAGCAGCTCCCACAGTTCTGGGAACACTGAAGCTTTCTTT.

The chain uses TRBV24-1 and TRBJ2-3; 7 positions agree with TRBD1. Germline V CDR1 and CDR2: KGHDR, SFDVKD. This CDR3 region has 13 residues. V shed 9 bases and J 5 bases; nucleotides not matched to a gene: 7. The CDR3, as DNA: TGTGCCACCGGCGAGGGGGCCCGAGATACGCAGTATTTT. Its translation is CATGEGARDTQYF.

The genes are TRBV30 and TRBJ2-7; a weak D match, TRBD2 (6 bases). Germline values: CDR1 GTSNPN, CDR2 SVGIG (reference sequence). The CDR3 extends over 13 amino acids. The ends were cut back, 5 bases at V and 0 bases at J, with 11 bases in the middle. Written as DNA, the CDR3 is TGTGCCTGGTCTGGGGGGTACTCCTACGAGCAGTACTTC. This encodes CAWSGGYSYEQYF.

The V call is TRBV11-3, the J call TRBJ2-6; TRBD1 matches 8 bases. V lost 2 bases, J lost 0 bases, and 9 bases stayed unmatched. This CDR3 contains 19 residues. CDR1 and CDR2 from the germline V gene are SGHNT and YENEEA. The CDR3: CASSLSLTGAISGANVLTF. The CDR3 bases are TGTGCCAGCAGCTTATCCCTGACAGGGGCGATCTCTGGGGCCAACGTCCTGACTTTC.

Comments on this clone: One end of the junction fails to match germline, which may point to a read error. The chain combines TRBV7-2 with TRBJ1-2; D not resolved. This CDR3 region has 12 residues. Germline CDR1 and CDR2: SGHTA and FQGNSA. Here the CDR3 DNA reads TGTGCCAGCAGCTTAGGTCCTCTAAAAACCCACTTC. Protein sequence: CASSLGPLKTHF.

This clone was observed a few times. The chain combines TRBV4-2 with TRBJ1-2; 7 bases agree with TRBD1. Germline CDR1 reads LGHNA; CDR2 reads YNFKEQ. With V trimmed by 2 bases and J by 5 bases, 14 bases remained unmatched. CDR3 length: 17 residues. CDR3 region: CASSQRGGGRSRYGYTF. The CDR3 DNA sequence: TGTGCCAGCAGCCAAAGAGGGGGCGGGAGGAGTAGGTATGGCTACACCTTC.

The J gene is TRBJ2-1, the V gene TRBV12-5; D is possibly TRBD2 (6 bases). Germline CDR1 and CDR2: LGHNT and FRNRAP. The CDR3 has 15 residues. The V gene lost 6 bases and the J gene lost 0 bases, with 12 bases spanning the gap. CDR3 residues: CASGEDGSSYNEQFF. In DNA, the CDR3 is TGTGCTAGTGGCGAGGACGGGAGCTCCTACAATGAGCAGTTCTTC.

The chain is built from TRBV27 and TRBJ2-7; 9 nucleotides line up with TRBD2. Germline CDR1 and CDR2: MNHEY and SMNVEV (reference sequence). With 2 bases clipped from V and 6 bases from J, the junction kept 14 bases outside the gene matches. This CDR3 comprises 17 residues. CDR3 loop: CASSLDPYRGRAGEQYF. Here the CDR3 DNA reads TGTGCCAGCAGTTTAGACCCTTATCGCGGGAGGGCCGGCGAGCAGTACTTC.

The chain employs TRBV5-8 and TRBJ2-2; 7 bases are shared with TRBD1. Trimming took 0 bases from V and 5 from J; bases not matched to a gene: 10. The CDR3 extends over 17 amino acids. Germline V gene lookup returns CDR1 SGHTS and CDR2 YDEGEE. CDR3 in amino acids: CASSLDRGTITTGELFF. The CDR3 DNA reads as TGTGCCAGCAGCTTGGACAGGGGTACCATTACAACCGGGGAGCTGTTTTTT.

This sequence joins TRBV6-6 and TRBJ1-5; D not resolved. V was pared by 0 bases and J by 4 bases, with 7 bases between. This CDR3 has 14 residues. In germline, CDR1 is MNHNY, CDR2 SVGAGI (reference sequence). CDR3 loop: CASSYSADNQPQHF. CDR3 DNA: TGTGCCAGCAGTTACTCGGCGGATAATCAGCCCCAGCATTTT.